This T cell receptor (beta chain) comes out of a study of regulatory T cells in long-lasting Graves disease. Investigators prepared the TCR beta libraries by applying iRepertoire HTBI primers and Arm-PCR of CDR3 regions. MiXCR, applied by TCRdb to the multiplex PCR reads, yields one record per CDR3 protein. The sample lists approximately 500,000 distinct CDR3 sequences, roughly 21% occurring once. This clonotype occurred many times. This CDR3 is built from 14 residues. Germline assignment: CDR1 MNHEY and CDR2 SVGEGT. Between the trimmed V and J ends, which lost 2 bases and 1 base, there was a span of 8 bases. Time point denoted: persistent/refractory GD, antithyroid drugs over 5 years with positive TRAb. RNA isolated from PBMCs was used to make the TCR library.

The gene calls are TRBV6-2 or TRBV6-3 and TRBJ1-1, with D perhaps TRBD1 (5 bases). Sequencing used peripheral blood mononuclear cells (PBMCs), obtained when the disease was refractory, from a patient treated with antithyroid drugs. The TCR sequence derives from a female donor with Graves disease. In DNA form, the CDR3 reads TGTGCCAGCAGTTACGACAGAACGAACACTGAAGCTTTCTTT. It yields the protein CASSYDRTNTEAFF.